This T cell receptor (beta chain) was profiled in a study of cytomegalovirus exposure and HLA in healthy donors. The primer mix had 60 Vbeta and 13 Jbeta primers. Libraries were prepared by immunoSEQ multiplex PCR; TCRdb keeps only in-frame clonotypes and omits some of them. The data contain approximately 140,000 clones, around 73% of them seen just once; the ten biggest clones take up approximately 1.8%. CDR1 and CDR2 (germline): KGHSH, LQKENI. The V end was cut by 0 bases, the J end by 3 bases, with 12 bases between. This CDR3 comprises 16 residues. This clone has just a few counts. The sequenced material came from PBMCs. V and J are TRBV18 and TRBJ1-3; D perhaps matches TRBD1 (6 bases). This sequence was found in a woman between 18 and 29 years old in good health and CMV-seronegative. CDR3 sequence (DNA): TGTGCCAGCTCACCACCGTCGGGACATGATGGAAACACCATATATTTT. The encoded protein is CASSPPSGHDGNTIYF.